The rows below give T cell receptor beta chains drawn from one sample of a study of blood T cell repertoires in COVID-19. The repertoire was sequenced with immunoSEQ multiplex PCR; TCRdb's copy has only in-frame clones and lacks some. The data contain over 100,000 clones, 84% of them singletons. Input material: peripheral blood. These receptors were taken from an older woman with acute or convalescent COVID-19. CDR3s include the opening cysteine and the closing phenylalanine or tryptophan. A D gene is named only where the DNA matches it firmly. A row's size may be missing; if present it is once, few, many or a size class.

D	J	V	length	size	CDR3	DNA
-	TRBJ1-1	TRBV11-2	14	-	CASSLDVPAGEAFF	TGTGCCAGCAGCCTAGATGTGCCCGCGGGTGAAGCTTTCTTT
-	TRBJ2-2	TRBV5-1	16	-	CASTTSGKGGTGELFF	TGCGCCAGCACCACTTCCGGGAAGGGGGGGACCGGGGAGCTGTTTTTT
-	TRBJ2-5	TRBV2	14	-	CASRARTAQETQYF	TGTGCCAGCAGAGCGAGGACAGCACAAGAGACCCAGTACTTC
-	TRBJ1-4	TRBV6-5	12	-	CASKQGNEKLFF	TGTGCCAGCAAACAGGGTAATGAAAAACTGTTTTTT
TRBD2	TRBJ2-3	TRBV2	16	-	CASSDKRGGNTDTQYF	TGTGCCAGCAGTGATAAACGGGGGGGAAACACAGATACGCAGTATTTT
-	TRBJ2-7	TRBV12-3/TRBV12-4	13	-	CASMTASGHEQYF	TGTGCCAGCATGACGGCTAGTGGCCACGAGCAGTACTTC
-	TRBJ1-5	TRBV6-5	14	-	CASSYSEGHQPQHF	TGTGCCAGCAGTTACTCTGAGGGCCATCAGCCCCAGCATTTT
TRBD1	TRBJ1-3	TRBV12-5	14	-	CASGSSGQASSIYF	TGTGCTAGTGGTTCCTCCGGACAGGCTTCCTCCATATATTTT
-	TRBJ2-7	TRBV28	18	-	CASSPPGHSRSHSYEQYF	TGTGCCAGCAGCCCTCCCGGTCATTCGCGGTCTCACTCCTACGAGCAGTACTTC
-	TRBJ1-1	TRBV18	14	-	CASSPKEGPIEAFF	TGTGCCAGCTCACCAAAAGAGGGCCCGATTGAAGCTTTCTTT
-	TRBJ2-7	TRBV12-5	14	-	CASGPWGRAYEQYF	TGTGCTAGTGGGCCTTGGGGCAGGGCCTACGAGCAGTACTTC
-	TRBJ1-1	TRBV19	13	-	CASSMGRVTEAFF	TGTGCCAGTAGTATGGGGAGGGTCACTGAAGCTTTCTTT
-	TRBJ2-3	TRBV5-1	11	-	CASFAADTQYF	TGCGCCAGCTTTGCGGCAGATACGCAGTATTTT
TRBD1	TRBJ1-3	TRBV11-2	14	-	CASSLDRAGNTIYF	TGTGCCAGCAGCCTAGACAGGGCTGGAAACACCATATATTTT
-	TRBJ2-7	TRBV6-5	11	few	CASGEFYEQYF	TGTGCCAGCGGAGAGTTCTACGAGCAGTACTTC
TRBD1	TRBJ1-2	TRBV30	14	few	CAWSVPGGIYGYTF	TGTGCCTGGAGTGTACCAGGGGGGATCTATGGCTACACCTTC
-	TRBJ2-1	TRBV7-8	13	-	CASSLDLSDEQFF	TGTGCCAGCAGCTTAGATTTGAGTGATGAGCAGTTCTTC
-	TRBJ1-2	TRBV3-1/TRBV3-2	15	-	CASSQEQGMGGSYTF	TGTGCCAGCAGCCAAGAACAGGGAATGGGTGGGAGCTACACCTTC
TRBD1	TRBJ1-1	TRBV7-8	15	few	CASSLVPGQDTEAFF	TGTGCCAGCAGCTTAGTCCCGGGACAGGACACTGAAGCTTTCTTT
-	TRBJ2-5	TRBV7-2	14	-	CASSFYLYQETQYF	TGTGCCAGCAGCTTTTATCTGTACCAAGAGACCCAGTACTTC
-	TRBJ1-2	TRBV12-3/TRBV12-4	13	-	CASSNSGVRGYTF	TGTGCCAGCAGTAACTCAGGGGTACGTGGCTACACCTTC
-	TRBJ1-2	TRBV5-4	13	-	CASSLAGGYGYTF	TGTGCCAGCAGCTTGGCGGGGGGCTATGGCTACACCTTC
TRBD1	TRBJ2-1	TRBV7-3	15	-	CASSLPGQGVNEQFF	TGTGCCAGCAGCCTCCCAGGACAGGGAGTCAATGAGCAGTTCTTC
-	TRBJ1-2	TRBV28	14	-	CAADAGNRENGYTF	TGTGCCGCGGATGCAGGGAATCGTGAAAATGGCTACACCTTC
-	TRBJ2-2	TRBV5-1	15	-	CASSTQGGGTGELFF	TGCGCCAGCAGCACCCAGGGCGGTGGCACCGGGGAGCTGTTTTTT
-	TRBJ2-1	TRBV23-1	13	-	CAYRGGSYNEQFF	TGCGCCTACAGGGGGGGTTCCTACAATGAGCAGTTCTTC
-	TRBJ1-4	TRBV4-1	16	once	CASSQPLQSTNEKLFF	TGCGCCAGCAGCCAACCTTTACAATCAACTAATGAAAAACTGTTTTTT
TRBD1	TRBJ1-2	TRBV5-5	12	-	CASSPGQVGYTF	TGTGCCAGCAGCCCGGGACAGGTCGGCTACACCTTC
-	TRBJ1-3	TRBV6-1	16	few	CASSEAIPGFGNTIYF	TGTGCCAGCAGTGAAGCCATCCCAGGGTTTGGAAACACCATATATTTT
-	TRBJ1-6	TRBV19	14	-	CASSEWGVNSPLHF	TGTGCCAGTAGTGAGTGGGGAGTTAATTCACCCCTCCACTTT
-	TRBJ1-2	TRBV18	15	-	CASSPPHTPNYGYTF	TGTGCCAGCTCACCACCCCACACACCTAACTATGGCTACACCTTC
-	TRBJ1-3	TRBV4-1	19	-	CASSQENSRSTGERNTIYF	TGCGCCAGCAGCCAAGAGAATTCCAGATCGACAGGCGAAAGAAACACCATATATTTT
-	TRBJ1-5	TRBV6-1	11	-	CASSEGRPQHF	TGTGCCAGCAGTGAAGGTCGGCCCCAGCATTTT
-	TRBJ1-6	TRBV5-1	16	-	CASSQDVGLTRAPLHF	TGCGCCAGCAGCCAAGACGTCGGGCTGACTAGGGCACCCCTCCACTTT
TRBD1	TRBJ1-4	TRBV10-1	17	-	CASSRDSNVATNEKLFF	TGCGCCAGCAGCCGGGACAGCAACGTTGCAACTAATGAAAAACTGTTTTTT
TRBD2	TRBJ2-3	TRBV6-1	16	-	CASSEVGLVFADTQYF	TGTGCCAGCAGTGAAGTCGGACTAGTTTTTGCAGATACGCAGTATTTT
-	TRBJ1-5	TRBV11-2	13	-	CASSAGGGQPQHF	TGTGCCAGCAGCGCTGGGGGCGGTCAGCCCCAGCATTTT
TRBD1	TRBJ2-3	TRBV7-6	14	-	CASSLGDRGYTQYF	TGTGCCAGCAGCTTAGGGGACAGGGGTTATACGCAGTATTTT
TRBD1	TRBJ1-4	TRBV5-1	14	-	CASSRDSQNEKLFF	TGCGCCAGCAGCCGGGACAGCCAAAATGAAAAACTGTTTTTT